This T cell receptor beta chain was sequenced in a study of cytomegalovirus exposure and HLA in healthy donors. Study-wide background: Inside one of the first data releases sat about 85 million unique TCRs taken from HLA-typed donors. Findings and limits, study-wide: A later analysis associated 16,000 or so TCR beta sequences with HLA alleles at a 0.05 false discovery rate. Further analysis, carried out later, found HLA-associated TCR beta chains more clonally expanded than equally common other chains.

The CDR3 covers 13 residues. Per the germline V gene, CDR1 is SGHTA and CDR2 is FQGTGA. Turning to this clone: Its antigen is currently unknown. At one boundary the junction diverges from the germline segment, which might be a read error.

It was with 60 Vbeta and 13 Jbeta primers that the PCR ran. The protocol was immunoSEQ multiplex PCR, while the TCRdb copy is restricted to in-frame clones and leaves out a portion. The top ten clones hold around 11% of a sample with tens of thousands of clones, roughly 85% of them seen once. Healthy bone marrow donors made up the donors. This TCR was recovered from a female donor in good health and CMV-seronegative. Specimen: PBMCs. The J gene is TRBJ2-7, the V gene TRBV7-3; 7 bases align to TRBD1. The CDR3 DNA follows: TGTGCCAGCAGCTTAACTGACAGGGCCCCGCTACTCTTC. As protein: CASSLTDRAPLLF.